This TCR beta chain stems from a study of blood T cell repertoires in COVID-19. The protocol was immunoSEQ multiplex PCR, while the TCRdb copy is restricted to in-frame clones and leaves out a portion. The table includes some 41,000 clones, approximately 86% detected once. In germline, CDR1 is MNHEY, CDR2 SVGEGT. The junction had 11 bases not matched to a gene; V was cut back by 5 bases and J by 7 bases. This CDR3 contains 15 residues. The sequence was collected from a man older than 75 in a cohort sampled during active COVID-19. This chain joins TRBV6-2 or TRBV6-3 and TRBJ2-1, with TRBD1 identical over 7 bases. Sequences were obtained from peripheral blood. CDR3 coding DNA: TGTGCCAGCAGTGACAGGGCCTCACCGAATAATGAGCAGTTCTTC. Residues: CASSDRASPNNEQFF.